The 5 T cell receptor beta chains in this list originate from one sample, sequenced in a study of blood T cell repertoires in COVID-19 (dated by TCRdb to 2020 to 2022). Receptor libraries were prepared by the immunoSEQ multiplex PCR assay. TCRdb's version of the immuneACCESS table is confined to in-frame rearrangements and falls short of the full clone set. An unresolved V gene accounts for under half of the shortfall where checked; the remainder is of unknown origin. The table for this sample lists some 96,000 clones; around 85% of them were counted only once. The ten largest clonotypes hold around an eighth of the sample. Sequencing used peripheral blood. These receptor sequences come from a man between 50 and 59 years old with active or convalescent COVID-19.

J is TRBJ1-5 and V is TRBV7-3; possibly TRBD1 for D (6 bases). The CDR3 is made up of 15 amino acids. V was trimmed by 6 bases and J by 5 bases, leaving 17 bases between them. CDR1 SGHTA and CDR2 FQGTGA come from the germline V gene. CDR3 in DNA: TGTGCCAGCAGACCTAACAGGGATGAAGATCAGCCCCAGCATTTT. Its protein is CASRPNRDEDQPQHF.

This clone occurred once. The chain links TRBV7-2 to TRBJ2-7; weak D call: TRBD2 (6 bases). The CDR3 is made up of 15 amino acids. The V gene's germline CDR1 is SGHTA and CDR2 FQGNSA. V was trimmed by 5 bases and J by 3 bases, leaving 17 bases between them. The chain's CDR3 is CASSPRGSGHYEQYF. The CDR3 DNA follows: TGTGCCAGCAGCCCCCGGGGGAGCGGGCACTACGAGCAGTACTTC.

J is TRBJ2-5 and V is TRBV18; D is possibly TRBD1 (6 bases). Germline-derived CDR1 and CDR2 are KGHSH and LQKENI. The V end was cut by 3 bases, the J end by 13 bases, with 15 bases between. This CDR3 contains 12 residues. CDR3 sequence (DNA): TGTGCCAGCTCACCTCTGACAGGCGTGGTGTACTTC. Residues: CASSPLTGVVYF.

This chain joins TRBV5-1 and TRBJ2-5; no clear D. The CDR3 contains 16 residues. CDR1 is SGHRS, CDR2 YFSETQ, per germline. Trimming stripped 0 bases from V and 5 bases from J, with 17 bases between. CDR3 bases: TGCGCCAGCAGCTTGGTCCAGCGAACTGATCCCGAGACCCAGTACTTC. Translation gives CASSLVQRTDPETQYF.

In nucleotides, the CDR3 is TGTGCCAGCGTGAAAGCGGGAGAGGTAAATACGCAGTATTTT. Its translation is CASVKAGEVNTQYF. This chain connects TRBV28 to TRBJ2-3; TRBD2 aligns across 8 bases. The CDR3 loop spans 14 amino acids. Trimming took 8 bases from V and 7 from J; bases not matched to a gene: 11. CDR1 and CDR2 from the germline V gene are MDHEN and SYDVKM.